This TCR beta chain was sequenced during a study of cytomegalovirus exposure and HLA in healthy donors. Study-level points and caveats: Later on, a genetic analysis was performed. It linked a missense variant in DCLRE1C with V- and J-gene trimming of TCR beta. Researchers reported in a later analysis that common viral pathogens appeared linked to several top clusters. Previously analyzed data showed that most TCR beta V segments were productive at a frequency of about 90% or about 30%.

Germline trimming cut 5 bases from V and 9 bases from J; bases unmatched to any gene: 15. Germline CDR1 is LNHDA and CDR2 is SQIVND (reference sequence). The CDR3 consists of 16 residues. For this clone: Its cognate antigen is unknown.

Vbeta (60) and Jbeta (13) primers were used in the PCR. Some clones are missing from TCRdb's copy, which holds only in-frame ones; the method was immunoSEQ multiplex PCR. The sample holds about 150,000 clones; about 70% are singletons and the top ten take approximately 2%. This clonotype was sampled from a woman between 40 and 50 years old in good health and CMV-seronegative. V gene TRBV19 combines with J gene TRBJ2-1; 8 bases are a match to TRBD2. The sample was PBMCs. The chain's CDR3 is CASSSPSLSGMGEQFF. The CDR3 nucleotides are TGTGCCAGTAGTTCCCCCTCTCTTAGCGGGATGGGTGAGCAGTTCTTC. Together with reference TRBV19 and TRBJ2-1, the CDR3 gives the full variable domain: DGGITQSPKYLFRKEGQNVTLSCEQNLNHDAMYWYRQDPGQGLRLIYYSQIVNDFQKGDIAEGYSVSREKKESFPLTVTSAQKNPTAFYLCASSSPSLSGMGEQFFGPGTRLTVL.